This paragraph reports one T cell receptor (beta chain). The target antigen is unknown. The data are from a study of shared clonotypes between healthy human individuals. General observations from the study: Donor scarcity curtailed the genetic and exposure-history diversity represented herein. Sample collection involved blood only; tissue repertoires are likely different.

CDR3 length equals 16 residues. CDR1 is SGHNT, CDR2 YYREEE, per germline (reference sequence). V lost 4 bases to trimming and J lost 2 bases; unmatched junction nucleotides: 11. This was a deep-level run. Each cell subset's genomic DNA was divided evenly among several immunoSEQ plates. Libraries were prepared by immunoSEQ multiplex PCR; TCRdb keeps only in-frame clonotypes and omits some of them. The data show fewer than 700,000 clones, around 77% seen once. The sequence derives from a middle-aged woman in good health. Some clones in this sample may be carry-over from other donors' samples. The material sequenced was PBMCs. The chain links TRBV5-4 to TRBJ1-1; 7 nucleotides agree with TRBD1. Here the CDR3 reads CASSRTITGVNTEAFF. In nucleotides, the CDR3 is TGTGCCAGCAGCCGTACGATCACAGGGGTTAACACTGAAGCTTTCTTT.